The rows below give T cell receptor beta chains drawn from one sample of a study of shared clonotypes between healthy human individuals. Assay used: immunoSEQ multiplex PCR; TCRdb lists only in-frame clones, some missing. The repertoire holds about 1 million clones, more than 60% seen once, with approximately 1.5% in the top ten. The specimen was memory CD4+ T cells sorted from blood. These receptors originate from a man aged 18 to 29 in good health. CDR3s include the opening cysteine and the closing phenylalanine or tryptophan. A D gene is named only where the DNA matches it firmly. Clone size is not always given. Where it is, it says once, few, many or a class for expanded clones.

J gene: TRBJ2-1; V gene: TRBV7-9; D gene: -; clone size: -; CDR3 protein: CASSVGRPEEQFF; CDR3 DNA: TGTGCCAGCAGCGTCGGACGGCCGGAGGAGCAGTTCTTC
J gene: TRBJ1-2; V gene: TRBV2; D gene: -; clone size: -; CDR3 protein: CASSDGPVASYF; CDR3 DNA: TGTGCCAGCAGTGACGGACCGGTTGCGTCGTACTTC
J gene: TRBJ2-1; V gene: TRBV6-1; D gene: -; clone size: many; CDR3 protein: CASRNPGHLFNEQFF; CDR3 DNA: TGTGCCAGCAGGAATCCGGGACACTTGTTTAATGAGCAGTTCTTC
J gene: TRBJ1-2; V gene: TRBV27; D gene: -; clone size: -; CDR3 protein: CASRATFNSGPYGYTF; CDR3 DNA: TGTGCCAGCAGGGCCACCTTTAATTCAGGCCCCTATGGCTACACCTTC
J gene: TRBJ1-1; V gene: TRBV2; D gene: -; clone size: -; CDR3 protein: CASGGQRNTEAFF; CDR3 DNA: TGTGCCAGCGGGGGGCAGAGGAACACTGAAGCTTTCTTT
J gene: TRBJ2-6; V gene: TRBV28; D gene: -; clone size: -; CDR3 protein: CASNVNSGANVLTF; CDR3 DNA: TGTGCCAGCAATGTGAACTCTGGGGCCAACGTCCTGACTTTC
J gene: TRBJ1-1; V gene: TRBV7-3; D gene: -; clone size: -; CDR3 protein: CASGALLSAGNTEAFF; CDR3 DNA: TGTGCCAGCGGAGCTCTTCTTTCAGCGGGGAACACTGAAGCTTTCTTT
J gene: TRBJ1-5; V gene: TRBV19; D gene: -; clone size: once; CDR3 protein: CASSIDRYSNQPQHF; CDR3 DNA: TGTGCCAGTAGTATAGACAGGTATAGCAATCAGCCCCAGCATTTT
J gene: TRBJ1-2; V gene: TRBV20-1; D gene: -; clone size: -; CDR3 protein: CSARGGNGYTF; CDR3 DNA: TGCAGTGCTAGGGGTGGGAATGGCTACACCTTC
J gene: TRBJ2-5; V gene: TRBV5-1; D gene: TRBD2; clone size: -; CDR3 protein: CASSSGLSFTETQYF; CDR3 DNA: TGCGCCAGCAGCTCGGGACTATCCTTTACAGAGACCCAGTACTTC
J gene: TRBJ2-7; V gene: TRBV5-4; D gene: -; clone size: -; CDR3 protein: CASSLGGGSLDYEQYF; CDR3 DNA: TGTGCCAGCAGCTTGGGGGGGGGCTCCTTGGATTACGAGCAGTACTTC
J gene: TRBJ2-1; V gene: TRBV7-2; D gene: -; clone size: -; CDR3 protein: CASSSEGHEQFF; CDR3 DNA: TGTGCCAGCAGCTCTGAGGGGCATGAGCAGTTCTTC
J gene: TRBJ2-1; V gene: TRBV5-4; D gene: TRBD2; clone size: -; CDR3 protein: CASSPTSAGEFNEQFF; CDR3 DNA: TGTGCCAGCAGCCCCACCTCAGCGGGAGAATTCAATGAGCAGTTCTTC
J gene: TRBJ1-6; V gene: TRBV10-1; D gene: -; clone size: -; CDR3 protein: CASSPDRNSPLHF; CDR3 DNA: TGCGCCAGCAGCCCCGACAGAAATTCACCCCTCCACTTT
J gene: TRBJ1-1; V gene: TRBV5-1; D gene: -; clone size: few; CDR3 protein: CASSSDGRGIGEAFF; CDR3 DNA: TGCGCCAGCAGCTCGGACGGGCGGGGAATCGGGGAAGCTTTCTTT
J gene: TRBJ1-4; V gene: TRBV5-4; D gene: -; clone size: -; CDR3 protein: CASSLADKANEKLFF; CDR3 DNA: TGTGCCAGCAGCTTGGCCGACAAAGCCAATGAAAAACTGTTTTTT
J gene: TRBJ1-6; V gene: TRBV18; D gene: -; clone size: -; CDR3 protein: CASSPTVNSPLHF; CDR3 DNA: TGTGCCAGCTCACCCACCGTTAATTCACCCCTCCACTTT
J gene: TRBJ2-7; V gene: TRBV19; D gene: -; clone size: -; CDR3 protein: CASIGSTYEQYF; CDR3 DNA: TGTGCCAGTATCGGGAGTACCTACGAGCAGTACTTC
J gene: TRBJ2-5; V gene: TRBV4-3; D gene: -; clone size: -; CDR3 protein: CASSQQGFGETQYF; CDR3 DNA: TGCGCCAGCAGCCAACAGGGGTTCGGAGAGACCCAGTACTTC
J gene: TRBJ1-5; V gene: TRBV6-1; D gene: -; clone size: -; CDR3 protein: CASSVYRQPQHF; CDR3 DNA: TGTGCCAGCAGTGTTTATAGGCAGCCCCAGCATTTT
J gene: TRBJ2-7; V gene: TRBV27; D gene: -; clone size: -; CDR3 protein: CASRQAVSWEQYF; CDR3 DNA: TGTGCCAGCAGACAGGCGGTCTCTTGGGAGCAGTACTTC
J gene: TRBJ2-2; V gene: TRBV9; D gene: TRBD2; clone size: many; CDR3 protein: CASSARGLASTTGELFF; CDR3 DNA: TGTGCCAGCAGCGCTCGTGGACTAGCTTCGACCACCGGGGAGCTGTTTTTT
J gene: TRBJ1-3; V gene: TRBV28; D gene: -; clone size: -; CDR3 protein: CASLEGRGGGNTIYF; CDR3 DNA: TGTGCCAGCCTTGAAGGCAGGGGAGGAGGAAACACCATATATTTT
J gene: TRBJ2-1; V gene: TRBV7-2; D gene: -; clone size: -; CDR3 protein: CASSRGLEQFF; CDR3 DNA: TGTGCCAGCAGCCGCGGACTAGAGCAGTTCTTC
J gene: TRBJ1-5; V gene: TRBV12-5; D gene: -; clone size: -; CDR3 protein: CASGLVQGTQGPQHF; CDR3 DNA: TGTGCTAGTGGTTTGGTACAGGGTACTCAAGGGCCCCAGCATTTT
J gene: TRBJ2-3; V gene: TRBV2; D gene: TRBD2; clone size: many; CDR3 protein: CASRQLAGITDTQYF; CDR3 DNA: TGTGCCAGCAGACAACTAGCGGGTATCACAGATACGCAGTATTTT
J gene: TRBJ1-1; V gene: TRBV30; D gene: -; clone size: once; CDR3 protein: CAWSGGTLNTEAFF; CDR3 DNA: TGTGCCTGGAGTGGGGGCACATTGAACACTGAAGCTTTCTTT
J gene: TRBJ2-5; V gene: TRBV30; D gene: TRBD2; clone size: once; CDR3 protein: CAWSVGLAGVQETQYF; CDR3 DNA: TGTGCCTGGAGTGTCGGTCTAGCGGGGGTACAAGAGACCCAGTACTTC
J gene: TRBJ1-2; V gene: TRBV27; D gene: -; clone size: -; CDR3 protein: CASSLFGHRGYTF; CDR3 DNA: TGTGCCAGCAGTTTATTCGGACATAGAGGCTACACCTTC
J gene: TRBJ2-3; V gene: TRBV5-4; D gene: TRBD2; clone size: many; CDR3 protein: CASSQGGLAGPSVTQYF; CDR3 DNA: TGTGCCAGCAGCCAAGGGGGCCTAGCGGGACCCTCGGTGACGCAGTATTTT
J gene: TRBJ2-7; V gene: TRBV18; D gene: -; clone size: -; CDR3 protein: CASSPRTGGTYEQYF; CDR3 DNA: TGTGCCAGCTCACCAAGAACGGGGGGCACCTACGAGCAGTACTTC
J gene: TRBJ1-2; V gene: TRBV7-9; D gene: -; clone size: -; CDR3 protein: CASSIDWAHYGYTF; CDR3 DNA: TGTGCCAGCAGCATTGACTGGGCTCACTATGGCTACACCTTC
J gene: TRBJ2-3; V gene: TRBV2; D gene: -; clone size: -; CDR3 protein: CASSEEGADTQYF; CDR3 DNA: TGTGCCAGCAGTGAAGAAGGAGCAGATACGCAGTATTTT